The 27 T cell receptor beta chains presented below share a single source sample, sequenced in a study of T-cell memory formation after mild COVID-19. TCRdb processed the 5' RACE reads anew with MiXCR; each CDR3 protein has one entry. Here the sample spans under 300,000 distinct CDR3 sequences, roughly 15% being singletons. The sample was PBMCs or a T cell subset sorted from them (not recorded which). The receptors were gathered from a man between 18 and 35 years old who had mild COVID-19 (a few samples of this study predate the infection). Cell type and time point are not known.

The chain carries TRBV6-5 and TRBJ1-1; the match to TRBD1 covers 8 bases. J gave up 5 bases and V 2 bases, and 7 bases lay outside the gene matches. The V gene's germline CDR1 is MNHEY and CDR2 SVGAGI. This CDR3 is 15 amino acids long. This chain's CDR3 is CASSYDRGSLTEAFF. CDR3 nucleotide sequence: TGTGCCAGCAGTTACGACAGGGGAAGTTTGACTGAAGCTTTCTTT.

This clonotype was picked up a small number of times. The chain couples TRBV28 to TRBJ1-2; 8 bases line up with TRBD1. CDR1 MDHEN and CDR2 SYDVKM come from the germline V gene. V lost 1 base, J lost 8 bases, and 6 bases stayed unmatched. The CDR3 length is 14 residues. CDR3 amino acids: CASSLSMGQEGYTF. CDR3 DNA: TGTGCCAGCAGTTTATCTATGGGACAGGAGGGCTACACCTTC.

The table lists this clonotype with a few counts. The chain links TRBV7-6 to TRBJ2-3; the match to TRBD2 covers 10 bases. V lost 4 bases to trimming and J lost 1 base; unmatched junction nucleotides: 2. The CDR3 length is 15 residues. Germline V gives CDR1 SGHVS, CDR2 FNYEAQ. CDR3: CASSWLAGGTDTQYF. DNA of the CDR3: TGTGCCAGCAGCTGGCTAGCGGGGGGCACAGATACGCAGTATTTT.

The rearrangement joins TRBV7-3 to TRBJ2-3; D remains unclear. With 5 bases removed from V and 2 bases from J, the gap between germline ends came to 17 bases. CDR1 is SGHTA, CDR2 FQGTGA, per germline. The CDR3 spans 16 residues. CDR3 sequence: CASSPHATANTDTQYF. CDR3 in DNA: TGTGCCAGCAGCCCCCATGCCACAGCGAACACAGATACGCAGTATTTT. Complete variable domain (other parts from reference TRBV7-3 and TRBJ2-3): GAGVSQTPSNKVTEKGKYVELRCDPISGHTALYWYRQSLGQGPEFLIYFQGTGAADDSGLPNDRFFAVRPEGSVSTLKIQRTERGDSAVYLCASSPHATANTDTQYFGPGTRLTVL.

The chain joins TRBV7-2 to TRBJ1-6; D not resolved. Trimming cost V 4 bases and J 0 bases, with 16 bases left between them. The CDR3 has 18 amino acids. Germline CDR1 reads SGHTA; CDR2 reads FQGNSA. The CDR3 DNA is TGTGCCAGCAGCTCAGACCCCAGAGGAAGCTCCTATAATTCACCCCTCCACTTT. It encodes CASSSDPRGSSYNSPLHF.

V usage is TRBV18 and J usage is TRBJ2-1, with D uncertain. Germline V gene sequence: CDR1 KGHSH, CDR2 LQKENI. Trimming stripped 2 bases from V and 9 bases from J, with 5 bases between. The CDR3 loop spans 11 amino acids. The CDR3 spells CASSPWGEQFF. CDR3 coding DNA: TGTGCCAGCTCACCATGGGGTGAGCAGTTCTTC.

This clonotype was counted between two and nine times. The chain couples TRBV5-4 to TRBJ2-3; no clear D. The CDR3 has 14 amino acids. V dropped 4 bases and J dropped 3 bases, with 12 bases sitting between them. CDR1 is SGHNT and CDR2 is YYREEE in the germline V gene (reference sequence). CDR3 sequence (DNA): TGTGCCAGCAGCCCCCAGGAATGGACAGATACGCAGTATTTT. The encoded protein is CASSPQEWTDTQYF.

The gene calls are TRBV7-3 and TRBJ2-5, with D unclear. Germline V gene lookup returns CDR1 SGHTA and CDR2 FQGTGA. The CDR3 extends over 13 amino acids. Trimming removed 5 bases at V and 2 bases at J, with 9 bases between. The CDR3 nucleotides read TGTGCCAGCAGCCCCACTCAGCAAGAGACCCAGTACTTC. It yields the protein CASSPTQQETQYF.

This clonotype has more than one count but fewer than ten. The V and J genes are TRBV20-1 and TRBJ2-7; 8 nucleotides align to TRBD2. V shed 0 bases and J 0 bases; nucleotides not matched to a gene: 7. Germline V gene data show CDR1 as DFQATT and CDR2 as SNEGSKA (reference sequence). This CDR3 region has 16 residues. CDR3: CSARDLSRGASYEQYF. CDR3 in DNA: TGCAGTGCTAGAGACCTTTCGCGGGGGGCCTCCTACGAGCAGTACTTC.

CDR3 sequence reads: CASSPRQASYEQYF. Written as DNA, the CDR3 is TGTGCCAGCAGCCCTAGACAGGCCTCCTACGAGCAGTACTTC. V gene TRBV6-5 combines with J gene TRBJ2-7; D is possibly TRBD1 (6 bases). The V end was cut by 6 bases, the J end by 0 bases, with 12 bases between. Germline V lookup: CDR1 MNHEY, CDR2 SVGAGI. The CDR3 consists of 14 residues.

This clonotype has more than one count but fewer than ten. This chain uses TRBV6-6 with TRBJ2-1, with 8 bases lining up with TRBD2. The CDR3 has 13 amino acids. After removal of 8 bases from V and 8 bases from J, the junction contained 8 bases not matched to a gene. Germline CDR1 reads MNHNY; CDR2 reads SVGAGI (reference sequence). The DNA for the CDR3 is TGTGCCAGCTGCCGGGCGGGGGGCGATGAGCAGTTCTTC. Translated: CASCRAGGDEQFF.

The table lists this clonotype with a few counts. The DNA of the CDR3 is TGTGCCAGCAGTTCGGGTGGAAACACCGGGGAGCTGTTTTTT. It encodes CASSSGGNTGELFF. This chain connects TRBV4-2 to TRBJ2-2; no definite D call. Germline V gives CDR1 LGHNA, CDR2 YNFKEQ. Trimming took off 6 bases at V and 2 bases at J, with 10 bases between the two ends. The CDR3 totals 14 residues.

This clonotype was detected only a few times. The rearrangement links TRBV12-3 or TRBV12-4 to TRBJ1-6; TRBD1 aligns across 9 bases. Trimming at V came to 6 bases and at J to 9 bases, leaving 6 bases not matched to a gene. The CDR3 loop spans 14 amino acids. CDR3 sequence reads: CASSRQGGSSPLHF. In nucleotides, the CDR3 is TGTGCCAGCAGCCGACAGGGGGGAAGTTCACCCCTCCACTTT.

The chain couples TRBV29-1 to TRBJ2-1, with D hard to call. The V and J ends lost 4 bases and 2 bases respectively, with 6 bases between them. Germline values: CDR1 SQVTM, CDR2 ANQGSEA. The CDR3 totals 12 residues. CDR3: CSVGQTYNEQFF. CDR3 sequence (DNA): TGCAGCGTTGGACAAACCTACAATGAGCAGTTCTTC.

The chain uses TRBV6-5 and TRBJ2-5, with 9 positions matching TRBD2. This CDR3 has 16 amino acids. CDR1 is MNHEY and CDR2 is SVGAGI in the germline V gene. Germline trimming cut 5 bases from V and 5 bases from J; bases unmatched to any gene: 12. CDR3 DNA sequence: TGTGCCAGCAGTATTGGGAGCGGGGGGAGCCGGGAGACCCAGTACTTC. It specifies CASSIGSGGSRETQYF.

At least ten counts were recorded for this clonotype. The CDR3 sequence: CASSFLNTEAFF. The DNA for the CDR3 is TGTGCCAGCAGTTTCCTGAACACTGAAGCTTTCTTT. V gene TRBV12-3 or TRBV12-4 combines with J gene TRBJ1-1; D gene uncertain. The CDR3 sequence is 12 residues long. Deletions cut 3 bases from V and 0 bases from J, with 2 bases between.

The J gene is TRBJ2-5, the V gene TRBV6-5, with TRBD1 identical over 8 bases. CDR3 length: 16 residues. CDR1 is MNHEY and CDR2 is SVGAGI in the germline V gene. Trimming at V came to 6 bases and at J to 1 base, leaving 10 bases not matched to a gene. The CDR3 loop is CASRAGMDRVQETQYF. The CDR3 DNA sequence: TGTGCCAGCAGGGCCGGGATGGACAGGGTCCAAGAGACCCAGTACTTC.

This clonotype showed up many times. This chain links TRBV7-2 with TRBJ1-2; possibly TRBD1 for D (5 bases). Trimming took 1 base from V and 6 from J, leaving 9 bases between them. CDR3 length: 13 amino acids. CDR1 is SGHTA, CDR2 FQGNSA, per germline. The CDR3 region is CASSLVGGNGYTF. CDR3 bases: TGTGCCAGCAGCTTAGTTGGGGGGAATGGCTACACCTTC.

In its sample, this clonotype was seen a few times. CDR3 amino acids: CASSQGLVSYEQYF. The DNA of the CDR3 is TGCGCCAGCAGCCAAGGACTAGTTTCCTACGAGCAGTACTTC. The chain uses TRBV4-1 and TRBJ2-7, with D maybe TRBD2 (6 bases). The CDR3 sequence is 14 residues long. Trimming left V 1 base short and J 1 base short, with 8 bases between. Germline V lookup: CDR1 MGHRA, CDR2 YSYEKL.

The CDR3 nucleotides read TGTGCCAGCAGTTTGAGGGCGGGGGGATACAATGAGCAGTTCTTC. It specifies CASSLRAGGYNEQFF. This chain connects TRBV6-5 to TRBJ2-1, with TRBD2 matching over 8 bases. Germline CDR1 is MNHEY and CDR2 is SVGAGI. CDR3 length: 15 residues. V lost 4 bases, J lost 4 bases, and 6 bases stayed unmatched.

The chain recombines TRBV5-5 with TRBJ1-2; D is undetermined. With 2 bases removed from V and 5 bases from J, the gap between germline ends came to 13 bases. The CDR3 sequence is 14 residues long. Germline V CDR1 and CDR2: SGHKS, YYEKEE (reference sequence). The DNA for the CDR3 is TGTGCCAGCAGCTTAAGACTGCAAATTTATGGCTACACCTTC. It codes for CASSLRLQIYGYTF.

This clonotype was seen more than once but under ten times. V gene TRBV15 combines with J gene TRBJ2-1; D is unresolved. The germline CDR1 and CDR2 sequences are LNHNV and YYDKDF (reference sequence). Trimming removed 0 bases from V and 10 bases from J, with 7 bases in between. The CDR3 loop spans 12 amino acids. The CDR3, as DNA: TGTGCCACCAGCAGAGATTGGACCGAGCAGTTCTTC. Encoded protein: CATSRDWTEQFF.

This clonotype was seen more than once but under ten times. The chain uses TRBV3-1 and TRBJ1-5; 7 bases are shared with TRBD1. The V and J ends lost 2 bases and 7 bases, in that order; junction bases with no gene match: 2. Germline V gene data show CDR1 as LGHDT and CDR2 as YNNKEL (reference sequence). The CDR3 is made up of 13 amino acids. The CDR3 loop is CASSQTGEQPQHF. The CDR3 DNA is TGTGCCAGCAGCCAAACAGGGGAACAGCCCCAGCATTTT.

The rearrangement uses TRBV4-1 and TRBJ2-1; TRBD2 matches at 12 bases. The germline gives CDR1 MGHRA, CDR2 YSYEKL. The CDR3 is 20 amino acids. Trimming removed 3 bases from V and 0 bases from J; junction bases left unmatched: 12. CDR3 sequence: CASSHGLAGPSGGSYNEQFF. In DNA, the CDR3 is TGCGCCAGCAGCCACGGACTAGCGGGGCCCTCGGGGGGCTCCTACAATGAGCAGTTCTTC.

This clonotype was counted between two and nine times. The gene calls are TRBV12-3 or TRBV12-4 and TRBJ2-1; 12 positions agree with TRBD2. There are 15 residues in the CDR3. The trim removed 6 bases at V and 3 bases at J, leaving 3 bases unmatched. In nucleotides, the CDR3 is TGTGCCAGCAGGCAACTAGCGGGGGGCTACAATGAGCAGTTCTTC. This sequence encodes CASRQLAGGYNEQFF.

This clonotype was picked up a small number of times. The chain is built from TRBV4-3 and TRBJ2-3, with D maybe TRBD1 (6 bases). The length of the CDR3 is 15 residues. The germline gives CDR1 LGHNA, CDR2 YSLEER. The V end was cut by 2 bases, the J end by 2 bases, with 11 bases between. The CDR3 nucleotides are TGCGCCAGCAGCCAACTCGGGACATTCACAGATACGCAGTATTTT. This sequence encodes CASSQLGTFTDTQYF.

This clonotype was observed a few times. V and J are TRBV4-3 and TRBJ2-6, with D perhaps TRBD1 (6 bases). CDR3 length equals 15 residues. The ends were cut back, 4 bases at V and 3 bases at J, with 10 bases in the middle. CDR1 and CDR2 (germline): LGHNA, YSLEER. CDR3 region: CASSRRGSGANVLTF. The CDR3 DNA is TGCGCCAGCAGCCGCAGGGGCAGTGGGGCCAACGTCCTGACTTTC.